Presented here are 9 T cell receptor beta chains from one specimen sequenced in a study of neurological immune-mediated disorders. TCRdb analysed the 5' RACE reads with MiXCR anew, one entry per CDR3 protein. The table records some 66,000 distinct CDR3 sequences, almost 3.5% of them present only once. Sequenced material: PBMCs. These receptors were obtained from a man aged 35-49 years with multiple sclerosis.

This clonotype was detected ten times or more. It may be a read error: a sequence one base away is much more abundant. The chain carries TRBV3-1 and TRBJ2-7; no clear D. Deletions cut 1 base from V and 7 bases from J, with 8 bases between. The germline gives CDR1 LGHDT, CDR2 YNNKEL (reference sequence). This CDR3 region has 12 residues. CDR3 in amino acids: CASSQVSKEQYF. The CDR3 coding sequence is TGTGCCAGCAGCCAAGTAAGCAAAGAGCAGTACTTC.

A note on this clonotype: A much larger clone differs by one base, so this may be a read error. V is TRBV29-1 and J is TRBJ2-7; no firm D call. V was trimmed by 4 bases and J by 0 bases, leaving 7 bases between them. Germline CDR1 and CDR2: SQVTM and ANQGSEA. This CDR3 is built from 12 residues. The CDR3 nucleotides read TGCAGCGTTGGAAAGAGCTCCTACGAGCAGTACTTC. This sequence encodes CSVGKSSYEQYF.

Ten or more counts support this clonotype. The rearrangement joins TRBV11-1 to TRBJ2-1, with 9 nucleotides matching TRBD1. Per germline, CDR1 SGHAT and CDR2 FQDESV (reference sequence). The CDR3 is 15 amino acids. Unmatched junction bases numbered 9, after V lost 2 bases and J lost 10 bases. The CDR3: CASSLSGTGPEEQFF. CDR3 in DNA: TGTGCCAGCAGCTTATCCGGGACAGGGCCCGAGGAGCAGTTCTTC.

This clonotype has ten or more counts. CDR3 DNA: TGCGCCAGCAGCTCCCAGGGGGCCGGGGAGACCCAGTACTTC. This gives the protein CASSSQGAGETQYF. The chain recombines TRBV5-1 with TRBJ2-5, with 8 bases aligning to TRBD1. Unmatched junction bases numbered 6, after V lost 3 bases and J lost 5 bases. Germline values: CDR1 SGHRS, CDR2 YFSETQ. The CDR3 spans 14 residues.

This clonotype was detected ten times or more. J is TRBJ2-3 and V is TRBV20-1; D could derive from TRBD1 or TRBD2 (5 bases each). CDR1 is DFQATT, CDR2 SNEGSKA, per germline (reference sequence). Trimming removed 4 bases from V and 4 bases from J, with 18 bases in between. This CDR3 spans 15 amino acids. The CDR3 region is CSATSPGGGSDTQYF. The CDR3 nucleotides read TGCAGTGCTACATCCCCTGGGGGTGGGTCAGATACGCAGTATTTT.

This clonotype was observed at least ten times. V and J are TRBV3-1 and TRBJ2-1; 9 bases fit TRBD2. From germline, CDR1 is LGHDT and CDR2 YNNKEL (reference sequence). V gave up 6 bases and J gave up 4 bases; unmatched junction bases: 10. The CDR3 is 16 amino acids. CDR3 nucleotide sequence: TGTGCCAGCAGACCGGGACTAGCCCCCATTTACAATGAGCAGTTCTTC. The encoded protein is CASRPGLAPIYNEQFF.

This clonotype has more than one count but fewer than ten. The J gene is TRBJ2-4, the V gene TRBV6-1, with a possible D match to TRBD2 (6 bases). CDR1 MNHNS and CDR2 SASEGT come from the germline V gene. The CDR3 spans 15 residues. V dropped 1 base and J dropped 8 bases, with 15 bases sitting between them. The CDR3 coding sequence is TGTGCCAGCAGTGAAGGGGGACTCAGTTTGGACATTCAGTACTTC. This sequence encodes CASSEGGLSLDIQYF.

This clonotype was found many times. This rearrangement joins TRBV27 to TRBJ1-2; D possibly corresponds to TRBD1 (5 bases). Trimming cost V 3 bases and J 1 base, with 6 bases left between them. CDR1 is MNHEY and CDR2 is SMNVEV in the germline V gene (reference sequence). The CDR3 runs to 13 residues. The chain's CDR3 is CASSFRGNYGYTF. The CDR3 nucleotides are TGTGCCAGCAGTTTTAGGGGTAACTATGGCTACACCTTC.

Ten or more counts support this clonotype. This chain joins TRBV5-1 and TRBJ2-7; tentatively, D is TRBD2 (7 bases). Germline CDR1 SGHRS, CDR2 YFSETQ. The CDR3 is made up of 16 amino acids. The V end lost 4 bases, the J end lost 3 bases, and 20 bases lay between the germline ends. CDR3 region: CASSGGDIPRDYEQYF. The CDR3 nucleotides read TGCGCCAGCAGCGGGGGGGACATTCCCAGAGACTACGAGCAGTACTTC.